The subject of this entry is one T cell receptor (beta chain). Germline V gene data show CDR1 as MDHEN and CDR2 as SYDVKM. The CDR3 totals 16 residues. V lost 6 bases and J 4 bases, leaving 19 bases between the germline ends. This specimen belongs to a study of shared clonotypes between healthy human individuals. Running of the assay took place at deep level. Measured with immunoSEQ multiplex PCR; TCRdb has only the in-frame clones, and not every one. The sample consists of more than 2,000,000 clones, 85% to 95% of them appearing once. The sample comprised naive CD4+ T cells from PBMCs. The subset here: CD45RA+ positively selected. The chain is built from TRBV28 and TRBJ1-3, with D perhaps matching TRBD1 (5 bases). The receptor was derived from a young man in good health. Some clones in this sample may be carry-over from other donors' samples. CDR3 sequence: CASRVGGEYRGNTIYF. In DNA, the CDR3 is TGTGCCAGCAGGGTAGGAGGGGAATACAGGGGAAACACCATATATTTT.